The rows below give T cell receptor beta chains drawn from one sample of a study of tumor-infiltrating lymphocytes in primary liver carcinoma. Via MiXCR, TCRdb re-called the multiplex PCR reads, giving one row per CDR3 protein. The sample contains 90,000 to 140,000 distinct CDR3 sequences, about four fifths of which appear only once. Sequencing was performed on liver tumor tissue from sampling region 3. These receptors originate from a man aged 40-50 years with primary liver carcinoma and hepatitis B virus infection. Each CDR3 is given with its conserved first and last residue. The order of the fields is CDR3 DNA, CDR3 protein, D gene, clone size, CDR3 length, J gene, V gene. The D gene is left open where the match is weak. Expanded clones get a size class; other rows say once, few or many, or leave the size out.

CDR3nt: TGTGCCAGCAGTGTCATACAGGGCTTCGGGGGAAACGAGCAGTACTTC
CDR3aa: CASSVIQGFGGNEQYF
d_gene: .
abundance: many
len: 16
j_gene: TRBJ2-7
v_gene: TRBV28

CDR3nt: TGTACCAGCAGTTACGGAAAGAACACCGGGGAGTTGTTTTTT
CDR3aa: CTSSYGKNTGELFF
d_gene: .
abundance: .
len: 14
j_gene: TRBJ2-2
v_gene: TRBV6-6

CDR3nt: TGTACCAGCAGCCGCGCCGGGAGAGGGAGCTACGAGCAGTACTTC
CDR3aa: CTSSRAGRGSYEQYF
d_gene: .
abundance: .
len: 15
j_gene: TRBJ2-7
v_gene: TRBV12-3/TRBV12-4

CDR3nt: TGTGACTGGAGTTTACAGATAACTAATGAGAAAGTGTTTTTT
CDR3aa: CDWSLQITNEKVFF
d_gene: .
abundance: .
len: 14
j_gene: TRBJ1-4
v_gene: TRBV30

CDR3nt: TGTGCCTCCCCGGGACAGTCCCCCTACGAGCAGTACTTC
CDR3aa: CASPGQSPYEQYF
d_gene: TRBD1
abundance: .
len: 13
j_gene: TRBJ2-7
v_gene: TRBV30

CDR3nt: TGTGCCAACAGCTTATTGAGAAATGAGCAGTTCTTC
CDR3aa: CANSLLRNEQFF
d_gene: .
abundance: .
len: 12
j_gene: TRBJ2-1
v_gene: TRBV7-9

CDR3nt: TGTGCCAGCAGTTTGAACGGTGTTGGCCAAGAGACCCAGTACTTC
CDR3aa: CASSLNGVGQETQYF
d_gene: .
abundance: .
len: 15
j_gene: TRBJ2-5
v_gene: TRBV5-4

CDR3nt: TGTGACAGCAGGCCCGTGGACAGAAATAGCAATCAGCCCCAGCATTTT
CDR3aa: CDSRPVDRNSNQPQHF
d_gene: .
abundance: .
len: 16
j_gene: TRBJ1-5
v_gene: TRBV6-1

CDR3nt: TGCGCCAGCAGCTCCACCAGGAGCTGGACAGATACGCAGTATTTT
CDR3aa: CASSSTRSWTDTQYF
d_gene: .
abundance: .
len: 15
j_gene: TRBJ2-3
v_gene: TRBV5-1

CDR3nt: TGTGACAGCACCCTCACGTGGGGTTACAATCAGCCCCAGCATTTT
CDR3aa: CDSTLTWGYNQPQHF
d_gene: .
abundance: .
len: 15
j_gene: TRBJ1-5
v_gene: TRBV6-2/TRBV6-3

CDR3nt: TGTCTCAGCAGTTTTGGGTACGAACAGTACTTC
CDR3aa: CLSSFGYEQYF
d_gene: .
abundance: .
len: 11
j_gene: TRBJ2-7
v_gene: TRBV28

CDR3nt: TGTGCCAGCAACTCTGGGGGAAGCTCTATTGGGGCCCGCACAGATACGCAGTATTTT
CDR3aa: CASNSGGSSIGARTDTQYF
d_gene: .
abundance: .
len: 19
j_gene: TRBJ2-3
v_gene: TRBV11-1

CDR3nt: TGTGCCAGCTGTGGGGGGTATGGGAACAATGAGCAGTTCTTC
CDR3aa: CASCGGYGNNEQFF
d_gene: .
abundance: .
len: 14
j_gene: TRBJ2-1
v_gene: TRBV2

CDR3nt: TGTGCCTGCAGCCAAGATGGGGGGAGATGGGGCGGGGAGCTGTTTTTT
CDR3aa: CACSQDGGRWGGELFF
d_gene: .
abundance: .
len: 16
j_gene: TRBJ2-2
v_gene: TRBV4-1

CDR3nt: TGTGCCAGCAGCTTAAGTCTGGAGGTGGCTCAGCCCCAGCATTTT
CDR3aa: CASSLSLEVAQPQHF
d_gene: .
abundance: .
len: 15
j_gene: TRBJ1-5
v_gene: TRBV11-3

CDR3nt: TGTGCCAGCTGCTTACTAGAGGTAACAGGGAGCAATCAGCCCCAGCATTTT
CDR3aa: CASCLLEVTGSNQPQHF
d_gene: .
abundance: .
len: 17
j_gene: TRBJ1-5
v_gene: TRBV11-2

CDR3nt: TGTGCCAGCAGTGACCCTATCGGAGCGAACACCGGGGAGCTGTCTTTT
CDR3aa: CASSDPIGANTGELSF
d_gene: .
abundance: once
len: 16
j_gene: TRBJ2-2
v_gene: TRBV11-1

CDR3nt: TGTGCCAGCAGCGGGGACCGCGCCTACGAGCAGTACTTC
CDR3aa: CASSGDRAYEQYF
d_gene: .
abundance: many
len: 13
j_gene: TRBJ2-7
v_gene: TRBV28

CDR3nt: TGTGCCAGCAGCACTCGGACTAGCTGGACTATGAGCTCCTACGAGCAGTACTTC
CDR3aa: CASSTRTSWTMSSYEQYF
d_gene: TRBD2
abundance: .
len: 18
j_gene: TRBJ2-7
v_gene: TRBV7-8

CDR3nt: TGTGCCAGCAGTTACTCGATAGGGACAACTACCGAGGAGCTGTTTTTT
CDR3aa: CASSYSIGTTTEELFF
d_gene: .
abundance: .
len: 16
j_gene: TRBJ2-2
v_gene: TRBV6-2/TRBV6-3

CDR3nt: TGTGCCAGCAGTTTCATTGAAGATATGCAGTATTTT
CDR3aa: CASSFIEDMQYF
d_gene: .
abundance: .
len: 12
j_gene: TRBJ2-3
v_gene: TRBV11-3

CDR3nt: TGTGCCAGCAGCTTACCCAGGGGCAAGCAGTTCTTC
CDR3aa: CASSLPRGKQFF
d_gene: .
abundance: once
len: 12
j_gene: TRBJ2-1
v_gene: TRBV7-3

CDR3nt: TGTGCCAGCAGTTTTCGGGCTTTCTATGGCTACACCTTC
CDR3aa: CASSFRAFYGYTF
d_gene: .
abundance: many
len: 13
j_gene: TRBJ1-2
v_gene: TRBV28

CDR3nt: TGTGCCAGCAGTTTAAGTGAGGGGCAGACCCAGTACTTC
CDR3aa: CASSLSEGQTQYF
d_gene: .
abundance: .
len: 13
j_gene: TRBJ2-5
v_gene: TRBV12-3/TRBV12-4

CDR3nt: TGTGCCAGCAGCACCCGGGGGACAGGGCGAATCACTGAAGCTTTCTTT
CDR3aa: CASSTRGTGRITEAFF
d_gene: TRBD1
abundance: .
len: 16
j_gene: TRBJ1-1
v_gene: TRBV7-9

CDR3nt: TGCAGCGTCTTCCGGGACACAGACTCTGTGGCCAACGTCGTGACTTTC
CDR3aa: CSVFRDTDSVANVVTF
d_gene: .
abundance: .
len: 16
j_gene: TRBJ2-6
v_gene: TRBV29-1

CDR3nt: TGCGATGTTGAAGCGGACAGGGGGCGAGCAGAGACCCAGTACTTC
CDR3aa: CDVEADRGRAETQYF
d_gene: TRBD1
abundance: .
len: 15
j_gene: TRBJ2-5
v_gene: TRBV29-1

CDR3nt: TGTGCCAGCAGTTCCGGGGGCTACGATCAGTGCTTC
CDR3aa: CASSSGGYDQCF
d_gene: .
abundance: .
len: 12
j_gene: TRBJ2-7
v_gene: TRBV11-2

CDR3nt: TGTGCCAGCAGGTCCCAGCTCGCAGGTGGCGGGGAGACCCAGTACTTC
CDR3aa: CASRSQLAGGGETQYF
d_gene: .
abundance: few
len: 16
j_gene: TRBJ2-5
v_gene: TRBV6-5

CDR3nt: TGCGTCAGCAGCCAAGATGGAGCTAGCGGATTTGAGCAGTTCTTC
CDR3aa: CVSSQDGASGFEQFF
d_gene: TRBD2
abundance: .
len: 15
j_gene: TRBJ2-1
v_gene: TRBV4-3

CDR3nt: TGCGCCAGTAGCTTGCTTCATGGATTGAACACCGGGGAGCTGTTTTTT
CDR3aa: CASSLLHGLNTGELFF
d_gene: .
abundance: few
len: 16
j_gene: TRBJ2-2
v_gene: TRBV5-1

CDR3nt: TGCAGCTTCGTTCGGGACAGCTCCTACGAGCAATACTTC
CDR3aa: CSFVRDSSYEQYF
d_gene: TRBD1
abundance: .
len: 13
j_gene: TRBJ2-4
v_gene: TRBV29-1

CDR3nt: TGTGCCAGCAGCTCACCCTCCGGGGTGAGTGGGAACACCATATATTTT
CDR3aa: CASSSPSGVSGNTIYF
d_gene: .
abundance: .
len: 16
j_gene: TRBJ1-3
v_gene: TRBV7-9

CDR3nt: TGTACCAGCAGCTTCAGCGGGAGACAAGGGACCCAGTACTTC
CDR3aa: CTSSFSGRQGTQYF
d_gene: TRBD2
abundance: .
len: 14
j_gene: TRBJ2-5
v_gene: TRBV11-2

CDR3nt: TGTGCCAGCAGCTGTATGGTAGCGGGGAACACCGGGGACGGCCAAGAGACCCAGTACTTC
CDR3aa: CASSCMVAGNTGDGQETQYF
d_gene: TRBD2
abundance: .
len: 20
j_gene: TRBJ2-5
v_gene: TRBV5-4

CDR3nt: TGTGCCAGCAGGAAACATGGGGCCGTAGACACTGAAGCTTTCTTT
CDR3aa: CASRKHGAVDTEAFF
d_gene: .
abundance: .
len: 15
j_gene: TRBJ1-1
v_gene: TRBV6-6

CDR3nt: TGCAGCGGAACAACCCCGATCACTGAAGCTTCCTTT
CDR3aa: CSGTTPITEASF
d_gene: .
abundance: once
len: 12
j_gene: TRBJ1-1
v_gene: TRBV29-1

CDR3nt: TGTGCCAGCAGGTTAGGGGGAGGATCGGGGACTTTACGCTACGAGCAGTACTTC
CDR3aa: CASRLGGGSGTLRYEQYF
d_gene: .
abundance: .
len: 18
j_gene: TRBJ2-7
v_gene: TRBV7-9

CDR3nt: TGTGACAGCAGTTACTCGTCCCGGGACTTCACAGATACGCAGTATTTC
CDR3aa: CDSSYSSRDFTDTQYF
d_gene: .
abundance: .
len: 16
j_gene: TRBJ2-3
v_gene: TRBV6-2/TRBV6-3